This T cell receptor (beta chain) originates from a study of T cell repertoires in cytomegalovirus infection. Study observations and caveats: CMV-specific HLA-C-restricted TCR beta clonotypes dominated the ex vivo response.

This clonotype was recorded only once. Its specificity is not known. CDR1 is LGHNA, CDR2 YSLEER, per germline. CDR3 length: 14 residues. V was pared by 3 bases and J by 5 bases, with 7 bases of the junction left unmatched. Via MiXCR, TCRdb re-called the reads, giving one row per CDR3 protein. In the table there are fewer than 300,000 distinct CDR3 sequences, roughly a quarter of which are singletons. Specimen: PBMCs. The TCR sequence derives from a human donor in good health (CMV status not recorded). Some clones in this sample may be carry-over from other donors' samples. The V and J genes are TRBV4-3 and TRBJ2-7, with 7 positions matching TRBD1. CDR3 coding DNA: TGCGCCAGCAGCCATGTAGACAGGGACCACGAGCAGTACGTC. As protein: CASSHVDRDHEQYV.